The entry below gives a single TCR beta chain sequence along with its context. The target antigen is unknown. The data stem from a study of cytomegalovirus exposure and HLA in healthy donors. Study-level information: Earlier, 180 million or so T cells were analyzed, and 90 million to 140 million unique TCR beta sequences were found among them.

Broader study findings: Donors belonging to an Asian-associated ancestry cluster reportedly showed fewer N-insertions in productive TCRs than the roughly 670-donor mean, according to what a later analysis found.

V was trimmed by 2 bases and J by 5 bases, leaving 9 bases between them. There are 13 residues in the CDR3. The germline V gene has CDR1 GTSNPN and CDR2 SVGIG (reference sequence). Researchers ran the PCR with 60 Vbeta and 13 Jbeta primers. Measured with immunoSEQ multiplex PCR; TCRdb has only the in-frame clones, and not every one. The sample holds approximately 190,000 clones, roughly four fifths seen once. The TCR was taken from a young woman in good health and CMV-seropositive. V and J are TRBV30 and TRBJ2-2; a weak D match, TRBD2 (5 bases). Sequencing input: PBMCs. CDR3 region: CAWSSGITGELFF. DNA of the CDR3: TGTGCCTGGAGTAGCGGAATTACCGGGGAGCTGTTTTTT.